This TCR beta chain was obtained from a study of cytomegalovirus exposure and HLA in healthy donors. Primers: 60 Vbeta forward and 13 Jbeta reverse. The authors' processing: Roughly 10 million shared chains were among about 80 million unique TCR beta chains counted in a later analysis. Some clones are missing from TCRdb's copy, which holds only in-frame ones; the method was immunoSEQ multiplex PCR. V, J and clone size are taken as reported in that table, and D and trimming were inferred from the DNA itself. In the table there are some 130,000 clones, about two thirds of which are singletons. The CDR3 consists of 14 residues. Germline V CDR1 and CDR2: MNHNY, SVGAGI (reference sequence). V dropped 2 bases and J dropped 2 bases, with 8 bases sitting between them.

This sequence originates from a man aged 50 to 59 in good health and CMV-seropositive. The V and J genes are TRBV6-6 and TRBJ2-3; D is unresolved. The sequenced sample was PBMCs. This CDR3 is CASSYGGLTDTQYF. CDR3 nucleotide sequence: TGTGCCAGCAGTTACGGCGGCCTCACAGATACGCAGTATTTT.